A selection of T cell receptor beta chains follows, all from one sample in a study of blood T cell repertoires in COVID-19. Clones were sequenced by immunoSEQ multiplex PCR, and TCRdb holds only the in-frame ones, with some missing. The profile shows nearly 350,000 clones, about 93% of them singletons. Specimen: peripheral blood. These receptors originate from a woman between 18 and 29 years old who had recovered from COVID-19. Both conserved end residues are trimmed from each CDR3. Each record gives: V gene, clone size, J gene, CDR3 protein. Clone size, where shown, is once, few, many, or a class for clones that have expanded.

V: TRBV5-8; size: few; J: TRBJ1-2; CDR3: ASSADWGGQGRDGYT
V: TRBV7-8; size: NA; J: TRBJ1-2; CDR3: ASSPHPPLQLNYGYT
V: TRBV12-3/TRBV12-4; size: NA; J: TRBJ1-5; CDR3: ASSPGGTQH
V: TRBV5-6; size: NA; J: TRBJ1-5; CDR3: ASSPGTGAGGPQH
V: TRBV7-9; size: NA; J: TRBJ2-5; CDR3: ASTLLREGHQETQY
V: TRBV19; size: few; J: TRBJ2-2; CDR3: ASSPDWQGWEPINTGELF
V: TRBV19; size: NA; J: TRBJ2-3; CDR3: ASSINTDTQY
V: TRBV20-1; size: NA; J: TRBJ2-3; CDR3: SGAADTQY
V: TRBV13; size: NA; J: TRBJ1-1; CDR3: ASRPRQGAGEAF
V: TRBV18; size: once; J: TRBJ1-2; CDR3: ASSPRQGDGYT
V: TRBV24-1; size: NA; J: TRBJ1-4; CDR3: ATSGTGGTNEKLF